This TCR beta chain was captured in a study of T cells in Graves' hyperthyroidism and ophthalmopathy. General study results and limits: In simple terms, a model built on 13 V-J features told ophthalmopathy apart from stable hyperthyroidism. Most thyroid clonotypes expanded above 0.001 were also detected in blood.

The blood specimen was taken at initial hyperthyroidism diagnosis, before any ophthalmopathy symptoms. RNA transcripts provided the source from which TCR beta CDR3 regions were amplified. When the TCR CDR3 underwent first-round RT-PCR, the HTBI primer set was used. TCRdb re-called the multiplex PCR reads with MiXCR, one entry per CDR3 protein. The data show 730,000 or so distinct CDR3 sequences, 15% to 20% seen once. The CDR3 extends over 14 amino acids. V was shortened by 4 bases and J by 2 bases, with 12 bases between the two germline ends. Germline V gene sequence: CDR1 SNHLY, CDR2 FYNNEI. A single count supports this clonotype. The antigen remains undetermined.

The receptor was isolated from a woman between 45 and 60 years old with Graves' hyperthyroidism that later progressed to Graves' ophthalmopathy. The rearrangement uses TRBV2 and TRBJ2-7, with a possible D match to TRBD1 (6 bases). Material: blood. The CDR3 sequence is CASSGGQITYEQYF. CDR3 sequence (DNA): TGTGCCAGCAGTGGCGGACAGATCACCTACGAGCAGTACTTC.